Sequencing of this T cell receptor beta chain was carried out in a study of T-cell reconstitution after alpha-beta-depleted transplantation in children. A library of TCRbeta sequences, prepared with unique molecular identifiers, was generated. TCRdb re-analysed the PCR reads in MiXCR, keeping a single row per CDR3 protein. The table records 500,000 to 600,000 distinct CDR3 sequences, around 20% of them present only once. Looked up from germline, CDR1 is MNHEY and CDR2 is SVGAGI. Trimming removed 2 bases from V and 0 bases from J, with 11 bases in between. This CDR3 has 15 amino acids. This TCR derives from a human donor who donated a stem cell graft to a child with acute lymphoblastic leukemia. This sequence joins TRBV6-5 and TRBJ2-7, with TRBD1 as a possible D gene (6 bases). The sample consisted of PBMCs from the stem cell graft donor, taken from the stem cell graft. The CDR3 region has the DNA TGTGCCAGCAGTTACGACAGGACCGGCTCCTACGAGCAGTACTTC. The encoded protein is CASSYDRTGSYEQYF.